This TCR beta chain came from a study of blood T cell repertoires in COVID-19. Turning to the study itself: Donors in the United States, Italy and Spain gave samples during acute or convalescent COVID-19. The analysed material was cDNA or gDNA that came from T cells, B-cell-depleted T cells, or PBMCs.

This clone was found once. Authors' methods: Amplification with reference gene primers provided the estimates of nucleated cell counts. The method was immunoSEQ multiplex PCR; TCRdb's version includes in-frame clones alone and lacks a portion of them. For V, J and clone size, that table is used; D and trimming come from the DNA. The table shows about 53,000 clones, with more than 75% occurring only once. The CDR3 loop spans 13 amino acids. Germline V gene data show CDR1 as LGHDT and CDR2 as YNNKEL (reference sequence). Trimming took off 5 bases at V and 4 bases at J, with 9 bases between the two ends.

The receptor comes from a man aged 50 or older with acute or convalescent COVID-19. The sequenced sample was peripheral blood. The rearrangement links TRBV3-1 (or the pseudogene TRBV3-2) to TRBJ1-5; D remains ambiguous. As DNA, the CDR3 is TGTGCCAGCAGCTCCGTTCTGAATCAGCCCCAGCATTTT. This gives the protein CASSSVLNQPQHF.